What follows are 9 T cell receptor beta chains derived from one specimen sequenced in a study of blood T cell repertoires in COVID-19. Profiling relied on immunoSEQ multiplex PCR, and the TCRdb table lists in-frame clones only, not all of them. In the table there are about 260,000 clones, roughly nine tenths of which are singletons. The sequencing sample was made of peripheral blood. All receptors derive from a man aged 55 to 69 who had recovered from COVID-19.

The chain uses TRBV4-2 and TRBJ2-1, with 8 bases that match TRBD2. With V trimmed by 1 base and J by 8 bases, 10 bases remained unmatched. The length of the CDR3 is 16 residues. Germline-derived CDR1 and CDR2 are LGHNA and YNFKEQ. CDR3 nucleotide sequence: TGTGCCAGCAGCCAAGGAACTCGGGGGGGCAGCGATGAGCAGTTCTTC. It encodes CASSQGTRGGSDEQFF.

Notes on this clone: Other nucleotide sequences from this sample produce the same CDR3. The chain is built from TRBV5-1 and TRBJ2-7, with D uncertain. V dropped 0 bases and J dropped 2 bases, with 9 bases sitting between them. Germline V gives CDR1 SGHRS, CDR2 YFSETQ. There are 14 residues in the CDR3. The CDR3 region is CASSLDRAPYEQYF. The CDR3 coding sequence is TGCGCCAGCAGCTTGGACAGAGCCCCCTACGAGCAGTACTTC.

The rearrangement links TRBV6-5 to TRBJ1-4, with D uncertain. The CDR3 has 15 amino acids. Germline CDR1 and CDR2: MNHEY and SVGAGI. Between the trimmed V and J ends, which lost 5 bases and 0 bases, there was a span of 10 bases. The CDR3 DNA reads TGTGCCAGCAGTCCCCGGGAGGCAACTAATGAAAAACTGTTTTTT. Protein product: CASSPREATNEKLFF.

The chain joins TRBV6-1 to TRBJ2-7; TRBD2 aligns across 11 bases. The germline V gene encodes CDR1 MNHNS and CDR2 SASEGT. The CDR3 contains 17 residues. V dropped 4 bases and J dropped 0; count of bases not matched to a gene: 8. This chain's CDR3 is CASSVTSGGPSSYEQYF. The CDR3 DNA reads as TGTGCCAGCAGTGTTACTAGCGGGGGCCCAAGCTCCTACGAGCAGTACTTC.

This sequence joins TRBV5-8 and TRBJ2-7; 11 bases match TRBD1. The CDR3 length is 15 residues. CDR1 and CDR2 from the germline V gene are SGHTS and YDEGEE. V dropped 2 bases and J dropped 6; count of bases not matched to a gene: 7. The CDR3 DNA reads TGTGCCAGCAGCTTCGTGGGGACAGGGGGTCTCGAGCAGTACTTC. Amino acids: CASSFVGTGGLEQYF.

This clone turned up a few times. Other DNA sequences in this sample translate to the same CDR3. The V and J genes are TRBV7-3 and TRBJ1-1; D not resolved. CDR1 is SGHTA, CDR2 FQGTGA, per germline. This CDR3 contains 13 residues. The V gene lost 2 bases and the J gene lost 1 base, with 5 bases spanning the gap. CDR3 region: CASSLSQNTEAFF. The DNA of the CDR3 is TGTGCCAGCAGCTTATCCCAGAACACTGAAGCTTTCTTT.

V is TRBV5-5 and J is TRBJ2-7, with TRBD1 identical over 10 bases. V was pared by 0 bases and J by 5 bases, with 8 bases of the junction left unmatched. The CDR3 spans 16 residues. Germline V CDR1 and CDR2: SGHKS, YYEKEE (reference sequence). CDR3 residues: CASSLAPGQGIHEQYF. The CDR3 DNA reads as TGTGCCAGCAGCTTGGCTCCGGGACAGGGGATACACGAGCAGTACTTC.

The chain couples TRBV5-6 to TRBJ2-3; weak D call: TRBD2 (5 bases). CDR1 SGHDT and CDR2 YYEEEE come from the germline V gene. The CDR3 extends over 14 amino acids. V was clipped by 0 bases and J by 6 bases, with 11 bases between them. CDR3 sequence reads: CASSLGTGYDTQYF. CDR3 in DNA: TGTGCCAGCAGCTTGGGAACGGGGTACGATACGCAGTATTTT. Drawing the rest from reference TRBV5-6 and TRBJ2-3, the complete variable domain is DAGVTQSPTHLIKTRGQQVTLRCSPKSGHDTVSWYQQALGQGPQFIFQYYEEEERQRGNFPDRFSGHQFPNYSSELNVNALLLGDSALYLCASSLGTGYDTQYFGPGTRLTVL.

This clone occurred a few times. This chain uses TRBV5-4 with TRBJ1-1; perhaps TRBD1 as D (6 bases). The CDR3 loop spans 13 amino acids. Per the germline V gene, CDR1 is SGHNT and CDR2 is YYREEE (reference sequence). The V gene lost 0 bases and the J gene lost 4 bases, with 7 bases spanning the gap. The CDR3, as DNA: TGTGCCAGCAGCTTGGACAGGGCCACTGAAGCTTTCTTT. It is translated as CASSLDRATEAFF.